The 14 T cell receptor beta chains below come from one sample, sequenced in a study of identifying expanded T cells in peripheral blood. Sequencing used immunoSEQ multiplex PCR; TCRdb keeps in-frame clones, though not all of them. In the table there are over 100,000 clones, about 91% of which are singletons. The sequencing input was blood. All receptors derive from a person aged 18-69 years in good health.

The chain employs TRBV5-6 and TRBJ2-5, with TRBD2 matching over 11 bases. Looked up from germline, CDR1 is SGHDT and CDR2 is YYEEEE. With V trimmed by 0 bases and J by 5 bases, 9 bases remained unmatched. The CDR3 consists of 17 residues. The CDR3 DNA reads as TGTGCCAGCAGCTTGGGGGCGGCTAGCGGGAGGTCGGAGACCCAGTACTTC. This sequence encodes CASSLGAASGRSETQYF.

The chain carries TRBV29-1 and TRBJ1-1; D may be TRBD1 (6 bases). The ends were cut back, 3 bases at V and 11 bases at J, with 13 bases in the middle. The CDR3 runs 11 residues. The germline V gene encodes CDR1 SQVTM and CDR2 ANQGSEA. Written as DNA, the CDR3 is TGCAGCGTTGATAGGGGGGCGCAGGCTTTCTTT. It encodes CSVDRGAQAFF.

For the CDR3, the DNA is TGTGCCAGTAGTTCCCCGGACAGGGGGCGGTCACCCCTCCACTTT. Protein: CASSSPDRGRSPLHF. V gene TRBV19 combines with J gene TRBJ1-6; 11 bases are a match to TRBD1. V lost 5 bases, J lost 10 bases, and 7 bases stayed unmatched. CDR3 length: 15 amino acids. Per germline, CDR1 LNHDA and CDR2 SQIVND (reference sequence).

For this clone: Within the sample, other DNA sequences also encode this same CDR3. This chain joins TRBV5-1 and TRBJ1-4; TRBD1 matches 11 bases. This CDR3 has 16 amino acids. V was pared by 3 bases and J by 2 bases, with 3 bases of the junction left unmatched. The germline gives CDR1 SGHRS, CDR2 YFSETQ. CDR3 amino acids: CASSSGQGATNEKLFF. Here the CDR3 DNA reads TGCGCCAGCAGCTCCGGACAGGGGGCCACTAATGAAAAACTGTTTTTT.

For the CDR3, the DNA is TGTGCCAGCACCGTACAGGGTCGAGGCTATAATTCACCCCTCCACTTT. Translation gives CASTVQGRGYNSPLHF. J is TRBJ1-6 and V is TRBV2, with a possible D match to TRBD1 (6 bases). Germline V lookup: CDR1 SNHLY, CDR2 FYNNEI. This CDR3 comprises 16 residues. Trimming removed 7 bases at V and 3 bases at J, with 16 bases between.

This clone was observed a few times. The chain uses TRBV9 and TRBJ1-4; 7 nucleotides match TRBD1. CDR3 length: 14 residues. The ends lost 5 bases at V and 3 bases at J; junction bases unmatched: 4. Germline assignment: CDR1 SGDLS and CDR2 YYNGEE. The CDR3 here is CASSEGTANEKLFF. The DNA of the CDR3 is TGTGCCAGCAGTGAGGGGACAGCTAATGAAAAACTGTTTTTT.

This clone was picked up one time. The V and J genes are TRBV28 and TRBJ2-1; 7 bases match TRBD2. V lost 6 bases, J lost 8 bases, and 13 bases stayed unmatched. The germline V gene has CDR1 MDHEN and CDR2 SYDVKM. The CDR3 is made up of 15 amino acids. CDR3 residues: CASSLFRRERYEQFF. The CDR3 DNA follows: TGTGCCAGCAGCCTATTTAGGCGGGAGAGGTATGAGCAGTTCTTC.

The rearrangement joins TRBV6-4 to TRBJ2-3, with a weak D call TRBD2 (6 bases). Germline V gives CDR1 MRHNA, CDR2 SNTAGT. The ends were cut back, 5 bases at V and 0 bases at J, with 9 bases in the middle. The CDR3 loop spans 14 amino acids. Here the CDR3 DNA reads TGTGCCAGCAGTCCGGGACTCAGCACAGATACGCAGTATTTT. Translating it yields CASSPGLSTDTQYF.

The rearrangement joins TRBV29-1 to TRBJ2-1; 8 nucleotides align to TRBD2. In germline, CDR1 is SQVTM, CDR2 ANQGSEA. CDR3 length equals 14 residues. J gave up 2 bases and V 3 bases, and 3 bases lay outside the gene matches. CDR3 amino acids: CSVEREEPYNEQFF. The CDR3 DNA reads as TGCAGCGTTGAGCGGGAGGAACCCTACAATGAGCAGTTCTTC.

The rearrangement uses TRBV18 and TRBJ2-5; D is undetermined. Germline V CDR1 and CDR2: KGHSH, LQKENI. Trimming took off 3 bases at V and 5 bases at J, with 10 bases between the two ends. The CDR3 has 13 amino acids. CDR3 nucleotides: TGTGCCAGCTCACCTTCTGCGATGGAGACCCAGTACTTC. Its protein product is CASSPSAMETQYF.

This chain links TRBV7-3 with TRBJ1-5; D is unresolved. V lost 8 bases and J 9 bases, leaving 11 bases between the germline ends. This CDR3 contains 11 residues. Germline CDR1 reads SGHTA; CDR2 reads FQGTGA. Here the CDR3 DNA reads TGTGCCAGCCAACCCCCCCCGCCCCAGCATTTT. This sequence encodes CASQPPPPQHF.

This chain's CDR3 is CASSGGVLDIQYF. Here the CDR3 DNA reads TGTGCCAGTAGTGGAGGGGTTTTAGACATTCAGTACTTC. This chain joins TRBV19 and TRBJ2-4; maybe TRBD2 (6 bases). Per germline, CDR1 LNHDA and CDR2 SQIVND (reference sequence). This CDR3 has 13 residues. V lost 5 bases and J lost 8, with 13 bases in between.

This CDR3 is CASSEPRIRGPAQETQYF. The CDR3, as DNA: TGTGCCAGCAGTGAACCCAGGATCAGGGGGCCCGCCCAAGAGACCCAGTACTTC. The chain recombines TRBV25-1 with TRBJ2-5, with TRBD1 matching over 8 bases. The germline gives CDR1 MGHDK, CDR2 SYGVNS. The CDR3 contains 18 residues. The J segment lost 1 base and the V segment lost 2 bases, leaving 12 bases of the junction unmatched. The complete variable domain, with remaining parts taken from reference TRBV25-1 and TRBJ2-5, reads EADIYQTPRYLVIGTGKKITLECSQTMGHDKMYWYQQDPGMELHLIHYSYGVNSTEKGDLSSESTVSRIRTEHFPLTLESARPSHTSQYLCASSEPRIRGPAQETQYFGPGTRLLVL.

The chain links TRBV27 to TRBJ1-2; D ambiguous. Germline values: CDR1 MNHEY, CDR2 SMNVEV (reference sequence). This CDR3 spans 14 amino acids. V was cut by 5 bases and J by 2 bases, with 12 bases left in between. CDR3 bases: TGTGCCAGCAGTCCTTCCCCTGTGAACTATGGCTACACCTTC. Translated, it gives CASSPSPVNYGYTF.